Listed here is a single TCR beta chain. Its antigen remains unidentified. No much larger clonotype is one base removed from it; base qualities were not supplied. A distance of 9 bases separates the germline ends of V and J, which lose 3 bases and 0 bases respectively. Taken from the germline V gene (reference sequence), the CDR1 and CDR2 loops are LNHNV and YYDKDF. Measured from the cysteine to the phenylalanine, the CDR3 is 15 residues long. Only the CDR3 part of the read is kept: 45 bases, read in frame from the first base. The CDR3 regions of human TCRbeta chains were analyzed by immunosequencing. The study's processing was this. TCRs in the repertoires were matched against a reference library of SARS-CoV-2-specific TCRs that had been generated with the MIRA antigen-specificity platform. Breadth was defined as the fraction of unique TCRs that were SARS-CoV-2-associated, and depth was defined as the fraction of total T cells that were SARS-CoV-2-associated. Using the MIRA data, each spike-specific TCR was mapped to the spike region that the TCR reacts to and placed in a CD4 or CD8 class. Log10-transformed breadth and depth values were compared by one-way ANOVA with Sidak's multiple comparisons tests. TCRdb re-hosts the immuneACCESS table, in-frame sequences only. Its copies lack some clones; in the studies checked, an unresolved V gene accounts for under half of them, and the cause for the rest is not known. For V, J and clone size, that table is used; D and trimming come from the DNA. This sample gives tens of thousands of clones in total; approximately 88% of them show up just once. The top ten clones comprise around 5% of the sample.

This entry is derived from a study of T cell responses to AZD1222 COVID-19 vaccine (dated by TCRdb to the early 2020s). As for the study more broadly: TCR sequencing covered more than 230 trial participants: approximately 200 given two doses of AZD1222 and 26 given two doses of MenACWY control vaccine. Trial participants were enrolled by age into subgroups of 18-55, 56-69 and 70-plus years, and about 150, 27 and 61 TCR-sequenced participants, respectively, were included in these subgroups.

Findings and caveats that apply to the study as a whole: A significant rise in spike-specific TCR breadth and depth was observed after two AZD1222 doses relative to day 0 and relative to MenACWY recipients. CD4 TCRs associated with the vaccine covered the entire spike protein, and the dominant responses were in regions 160-218 and 743-854. Participants were mostly white British and included more females than males, and it was suggested by the authors that clonal diversity may have been underestimated. The 56-69-year group was small, and its depth increase did not reach significance, likely because of low power. Conclusions about previously exposed vaccinees are limited, since just six or seven AZD1222 recipients were seropositive for SARS-CoV-2 at baseline. Epitopes outside the regions mutated in the B.1.351 and B.1.1.7 variants were reportedly recognized by nearly half of the unique spike-specific TCRs. Because no samples from the day 14 peak response were available, repertoires could be characterized only after the peak T cell response.

The time point label here, explained by the study, means: about 28 days (+/-7) after the second vaccine dose. AZD1222 recipients whose second dose came at about 4 weeks and those whose second dose came at about 12 weeks were combined into one group, since spike-specific TCR depth and breadth did not differ between the two schedules. The vaccinee samples were drawn from two UK trials, COV001 and COV002, one of which was a single-blind randomized controlled phase 2/3 trial testing AZD1222 (ChAdOx1 nCoV-19) in healthy adults. For TCRbeta chain sequencing, PBMC samples from trial participants were taken at day 0 and at day 28 after the second dose.

The V and J genes are TRBV15 and TRBJ1-5, with the D gene not clear enough to name. This receptor was obtained from an adult who received the AZD1222 COVID-19 vaccine. The specimen comprised peripheral blood, sampled 28 days after the second AZD1222 dose. The nucleotides read TGTGCCACCAGCAGTTCAGGTAATAGCAATCAGCCCCAGCATTTT. Translated, this is CATSSSGNSNQPQHF.